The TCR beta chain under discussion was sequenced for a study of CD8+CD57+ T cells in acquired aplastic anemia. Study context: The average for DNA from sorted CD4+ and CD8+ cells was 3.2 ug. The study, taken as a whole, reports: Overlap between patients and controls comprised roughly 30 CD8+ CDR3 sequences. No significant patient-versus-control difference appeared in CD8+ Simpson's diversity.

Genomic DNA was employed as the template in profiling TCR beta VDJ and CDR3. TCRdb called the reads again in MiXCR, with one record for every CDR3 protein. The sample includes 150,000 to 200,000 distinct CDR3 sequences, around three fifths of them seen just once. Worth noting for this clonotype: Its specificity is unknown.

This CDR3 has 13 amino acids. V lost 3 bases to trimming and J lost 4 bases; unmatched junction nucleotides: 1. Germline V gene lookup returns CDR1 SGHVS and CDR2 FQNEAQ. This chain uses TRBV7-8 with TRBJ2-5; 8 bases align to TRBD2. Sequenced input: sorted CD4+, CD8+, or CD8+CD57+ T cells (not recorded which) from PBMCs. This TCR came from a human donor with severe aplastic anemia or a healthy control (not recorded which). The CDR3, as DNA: TGTGCCAGCAGCTTTAGCGGGGTAGAGACCCAGTACTTC. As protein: CASSFSGVETQYF.